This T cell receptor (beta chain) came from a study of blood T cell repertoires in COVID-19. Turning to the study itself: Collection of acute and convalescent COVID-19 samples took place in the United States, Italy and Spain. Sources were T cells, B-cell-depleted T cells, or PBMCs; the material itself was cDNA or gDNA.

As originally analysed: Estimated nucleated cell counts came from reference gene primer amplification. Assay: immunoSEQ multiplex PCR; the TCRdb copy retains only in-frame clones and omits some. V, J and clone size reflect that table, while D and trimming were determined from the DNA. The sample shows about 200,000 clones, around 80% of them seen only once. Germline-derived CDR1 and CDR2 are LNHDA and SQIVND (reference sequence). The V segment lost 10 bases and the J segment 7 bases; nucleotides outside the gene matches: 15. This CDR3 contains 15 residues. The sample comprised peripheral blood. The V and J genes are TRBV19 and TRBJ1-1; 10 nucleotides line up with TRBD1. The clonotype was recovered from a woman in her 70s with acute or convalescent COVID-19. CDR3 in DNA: TGTGCCACAATCGGACAGGGGGGTATCGGATTTGAAGCTTTCTTT. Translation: CATIGQGGIGFEAFF.